A selection of T cell receptor beta chains follows, all from one sample in a study of PD-1 blockade in classical Hodgkin lymphoma. Data came from immunoSEQ multiplex PCR; TCRdb stores just in-frame clones and leaves some out. Altogether 66,000 or so clones are present, about 70% being singletons, with the ten largest covering approximately 9%. This material consisted of peripheral blood mononuclear cells (PBMCs), taken before the second cycle of nivolumab. The receptors originated from a human donor with classical Hodgkin lymphoma. The CDR3 runs from the conserved cysteine through the conserved F or W. A D gene is named only where the DNA matches it firmly. Part of the rows lack a size; the others show once, few, many or a class for expanded clones.

D gene,clone size,J gene,V gene,CDR3 DNA,CDR3 protein
NA,NA,TRBJ2-7,TRBV5-6,TGTGCCAGCAGTTCGGGACTTTTCTACGAGCAGTACTTC,CASSSGLFYEQYF
TRBD1,NA,TRBJ1-1,TRBV6-5,TGTGCCAGCACCAGGACAGGGGGTAATACTGAAGCTTTCTTT,CASTRTGGNTEAFF
TRBD1,NA,TRBJ2-5,TRBV6-5,TGTGCCAGCAGTACCAGGACAGGGCCAGAGACCCAGTACTTC,CASSTRTGPETQYF
NA,NA,TRBJ2-7,TRBV30,TGTGCCTGGAGTGTACGGGGCAGGGGCACCTACGAGCAGTACTTC,CAWSVRGRGTYEQYF
NA,many,TRBJ1-5,TRBV7-9,TGTGCCAGCAGTTTCGGGGGCAATCAGCCCCAGCATTTT,CASSFGGNQPQHF
NA,few,TRBJ1-5,TRBV7-8,TGTGCCAGCAGCTTAGCGGGACTTCGCAATCAGCCCCAGCATTTT,CASSLAGLRNQPQHF
NA,NA,TRBJ2-7,TRBV29-1,TGCAGCGTTGATTTGGCAGGTGAGTACGAGCAGTACTTC,CSVDLAGEYEQYF
NA,few,TRBJ2-5,TRBV28,TGTGCCAGCAGCCCAAGGGAGTTACGAGAGACCCAGTACTTC,CASSPRELRETQYF
TRBD1,NA,TRBJ2-2,TRBV6-1,TGTGCCAGCAGAAGGGACAGTGTTAACACCGGGGAGCTGTTTTTT,CASRRDSVNTGELFF
NA,NA,TRBJ2-1,TRBV2,TGTGCCAGCAGTGGTAACGCGGGGCGCTACAATGAGCAGTTCTTC,CASSGNAGRYNEQFF
NA,NA,TRBJ1-5,TRBV7-3,TGTGCCAGCAGCTTAACAGGGAGCCAGCCCCAGCATTTT,CASSLTGSQPQHF
NA,NA,TRBJ2-7,TRBV29-1,TGCAGCGCGGTTAGAGACTACGAGCAGTACTTC,CSAVRDYEQYF
NA,once,TRBJ1-5,TRBV7-8,TGTGCCAGCAGCTTAGGGGGGAGCTATAGCAATCAGCCCCAGCATTTT,CASSLGGSYSNQPQHF
NA,NA,TRBJ2-6,TRBV6-5,TGTGCCAGCAGTTCATACCGGGACTCTGGGGCCAACGTCCTGACTTTC,CASSSYRDSGANVLTF
NA,NA,TRBJ1-4,TRBV28,TGTGCCAGCACCGGGTTCGGTGAAAAACTGTTTTTT,CASTGFGEKLFF
TRBD1,NA,TRBJ1-2,TRBV15,TGTGCCACCAGCAGAGATGTGGCGACAGGGGATGGCTACACCTTC,CATSRDVATGDGYTF
TRBD2,NA,TRBJ2-3,TRBV18,TGTGCCACGAGGACGGGGGAGGGTCTTGACGATACGCAGTATTTT,CATRTGEGLDDTQYF
NA,once,TRBJ1-3,TRBV5-4,TGTGCCAGCAGCCGGGATCCTTACTCTGGAAACACCATATATTTT,CASSRDPYSGNTIYF
NA,NA,TRBJ2-5,TRBV6-5,TGTGCCAGCACAAGACAGGTGGGGGGGGCCCAGTACTTC,CASTRQVGGAQYF
NA,NA,TRBJ2-2,TRBV14,TGTGCCAGCAGCCGGGACCTCACCGGGGAGCTGTTTTTT,CASSRDLTGELFF
TRBD1,NA,TRBJ2-2,TRBV25-1,TGTGCCAGCGGTCCGGTGTGGGGACAGGGAAACACCGGGGAGCTGTTTTTT,CASGPVWGQGNTGELFF
TRBD1,NA,TRBJ1-1,TRBV19,TGTGCCAGTAGTAAGTTCGGACAGGGACTGAGAGCTTTCTTT,CASSKFGQGLRAFF
NA,NA,TRBJ1-5,TRBV2,TGTGCCAGCAGTGGGGCCATCGGTGCGATCAGCAATCAGCCCCAGCATTTT,CASSGAIGAISNQPQHF
NA,NA,TRBJ2-7,TRBV12-5,TGTGCTAGTGGTACTGACCTTCTGACCGACGAGCAGTACTTC,CASGTDLLTDEQYF
NA,NA,TRBJ1-2,TRBV2,TGTGCCAGCAGTGCGGACGGTAACTATGGCTACACCTTC,CASSADGNYGYTF
NA,NA,TRBJ1-3,TRBV6-6,TGTGCCATTTCCGAGGGGGTCGGAAACACCATATATTTT,CAISEGVGNTIYF
NA,NA,TRBJ1-1,TRBV14,TGTGCCAGCAGCCCACAGGTGAACACTGAAGCTTTCTTT,CASSPQVNTEAFF
TRBD2,medium-sized,TRBJ2-3,TRBV6-1,TGTGCCAGCAGTGGCAGTCTAGCGGGCCCAGGCACAGATACGCAGTATTTT,CASSGSLAGPGTDTQYF
NA,NA,TRBJ1-1,TRBV16,TGTGCCAGCATTCATGGAGGGCAGGGGACTGAAGCTTTCTTT,CASIHGGQGTEAFF
NA,NA,TRBJ1-5,TRBV7-9,TGTGCCAGCAGCTTAGCGGGGGGGGAGAATCAGCCCCAGCATTTT,CASSLAGGENQPQHF
NA,medium-sized,TRBJ2-1,TRBV11-3,TGTGCCAGCAGCTCCCCCGGGAGTAAGCAGTTCTTC,CASSSPGSKQFF
TRBD1,NA,TRBJ1-2,TRBV6-1,TGTGCCAGCAGTGGCTCCACAGGGGACTATGGCTACACCTTC,CASSGSTGDYGYTF
TRBD1,NA,TRBJ2-2,TRBV5-1,TGCGCCAGCAGCTCCCGACAGGGTGCGGAAGGCGGGGAGCTGTTTTTT,CASSSRQGAEGGELFF
NA,few,TRBJ1-1,TRBV6-1,TGTGCCAGCAAAGAAGTGAGGAACACTGAAGCTTTCTTT,CASKEVRNTEAFF
NA,many,TRBJ2-5,TRBV7-8,TGTGCCAGCAGCTTAGAGAACACACAAGAGACCCAGTACTTC,CASSLENTQETQYF
NA,NA,TRBJ1-2,TRBV30,TGTGCCTTCCTAGACCAGACTTTTAACTATGGCTACACCTTC,CAFLDQTFNYGYTF
NA,NA,TRBJ2-2,TRBV15,TGTGCCACCGGGACCGAGAACACCGGGGAGCTGTTTTTT,CATGTENTGELFF
TRBD2,many,TRBJ2-7,TRBV6-6,TGTGCCAGCAGTTCCCAACTAGCGGAGTACGAGCAGTACTTC,CASSSQLAEYEQYF
TRBD1,NA,TRBJ2-7,TRBV9,TGTGCCAGCAGCGCCGGGACAGGGAGTGACGAGCAGTACTTC,CASSAGTGSDEQYF
TRBD2,NA,TRBJ2-1,TRBV28,TGTGCCAGCAGCCCATCAAGCGGGAGAACCTACAATGAGCAGTTCTTC,CASSPSSGRTYNEQFF
NA,NA,TRBJ2-1,TRBV5-1,TGCGCCAGCAGCTTGGAGGTGGCCCTGGAGCAGTTCTTC,CASSLEVALEQFF
TRBD1,NA,TRBJ1-2,TRBV5-1,TGCGCCAGCAGCTTAGGGACAGGGTACGGCTACACCTTC,CASSLGTGYGYTF
NA,few,TRBJ1-1,TRBV2,TGTGCCAGCAGTGAAATTGGGGGCACTGAAGCTTTCTTT,CASSEIGGTEAFF
NA,NA,TRBJ2-7,TRBV25-1,TGTGCCAGCAGTGAGGGGGACATCTACGAGCAGTACTTC,CASSEGDIYEQYF
NA,NA,TRBJ2-2,TRBV27,TGTGCCAGCAGTTTATCTCGTGGGGGGGCCGATAGCACCGGGGAGCTGTTTTTT,CASSLSRGGADSTGELFF
NA,NA,TRBJ2-5,TRBV9,TGTGCCAGCAGCCCAGAACAAGAGACCCAGTACTTC,CASSPEQETQYF
NA,NA,TRBJ1-5,TRBV19,TGTGCCAGTTCAGTATTTGGAGGGGTTAATCAGCCCCAGCATTTT,CASSVFGGVNQPQHF
TRBD2,once,TRBJ2-5,TRBV6-5,TGTGCCAGCAGGCGGGGGATCCAAGAGACCCAGTACTTC,CASRRGIQETQYF
TRBD1,NA,TRBJ2-2,TRBV7-9,TGTGCCAGCAGCCCCCCGGACAGGTTCACCGGGGAGCTGTTTTTT,CASSPPDRFTGELFF
TRBD1,few,TRBJ1-2,TRBV9,TGTGCCAGCAGCGTAGGGGGACAGGGGGCCTATGGCTACACCTTC,CASSVGGQGAYGYTF
TRBD1,medium-sized,TRBJ2-7,TRBV7-6,TGTGCCAGCAGCGAGGGGACAGGGGCTTCCTACGAGCAGTACTTC,CASSEGTGASYEQYF
TRBD1,NA,TRBJ2-1,TRBV5-3,TGTGCCAGAAGCATGACAGGGATTCAGTTCTTC,CARSMTGIQFF
TRBD2,NA,TRBJ2-7,TRBV18,TGTGCCAGCTCACCACCCACAGCGGGAGAGGGTTACGAGCAGTACTTC,CASSPPTAGEGYEQYF
NA,few,TRBJ2-5,TRBV28,TGTGCCAGCAGAACCGGACAGGCGGGGGAGACCCAGTACTTC,CASRTGQAGETQYF
NA,NA,TRBJ1-1,TRBV19,TGTGCCAGTAGTATGGGTACTGAAGCTTTCTTT,CASSMGTEAFF
NA,NA,TRBJ2-2,TRBV5-1,TGCGCCAGCAGCTTGGTGGCGGGGTCCGGGGAGCTGTTTTTT,CASSLVAGSGELFF
NA,NA,TRBJ1-6,TRBV6-1,TGTGCCAGCAACGTTGGATCACCCCTCCACTTT,CASNVGSPLHF
NA,few,TRBJ2-5,TRBV11-3,TGTGCCAGCAGCTTAGGTTTTAGCGCCCAAGAGACCCAGTACTTC,CASSLGFSAQETQYF
TRBD2,NA,TRBJ2-7,TRBV7-9,TGTGCCAGCAGCTTGAGCGGGGACTACGAGCAGTACTTC,CASSLSGDYEQYF